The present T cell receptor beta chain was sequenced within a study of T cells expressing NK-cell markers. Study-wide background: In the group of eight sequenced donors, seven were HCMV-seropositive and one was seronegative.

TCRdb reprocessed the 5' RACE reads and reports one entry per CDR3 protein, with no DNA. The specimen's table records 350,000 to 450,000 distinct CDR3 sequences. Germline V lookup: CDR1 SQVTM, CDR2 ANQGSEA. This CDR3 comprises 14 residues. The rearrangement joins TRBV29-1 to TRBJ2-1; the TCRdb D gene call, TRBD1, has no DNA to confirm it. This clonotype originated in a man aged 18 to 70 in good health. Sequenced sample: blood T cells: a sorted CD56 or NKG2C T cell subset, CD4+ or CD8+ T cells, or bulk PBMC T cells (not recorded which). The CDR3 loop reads CSTLTRGRSDEQFF.